This T cell receptor beta chain was sequenced in a study of shared clonotypes between healthy human individuals. The CDR3 covers 14 residues. J was trimmed by 6 bases and V by 7 bases; bases with no gene match: 5. The germline V gene has CDR1 SNHLY and CDR2 FYNNEI. The table came from immunoSEQ multiplex PCR; TCRdb's copy has only in-frame clones and leaves some out. The profile covers fewer than 600,000 clones, with roughly 83% appearing a single time and around 13% taken by the ten largest. The rearrangement joins TRBV2 to TRBJ2-1; 11 bases match TRBD2. This TCR came from a woman aged 40 to 50 in good health. Some clones in this sample may be carry-over from other donors' samples. The sequenced material came from PBMCs. The CDR3 is CASKGTSGSNEQFF. In nucleotides, the CDR3 is TGTGCCAGCAAAGGCACTAGCGGGAGCAATGAGCAGTTCTTC.